This section outlines one TCR beta chain sequence together with its context. Antigen specificity is unknown. It was CD45RO-negative cells, positively selected for CCR7, that made up naive CD8 cells, with terminally differentiated effector memory CD45RA+ cells excluded. Nashville, Tennessee was home to all donors, who were Caucasian adults. This specimen belongs to a study of shared clonotypes between healthy human individuals. Study in general: Plates per donor: three CD4 naive, three CD4 memory, two CD8 naive, one CD8 memory. Study results and caveats: Clonotypes that were shared across a handful of donors made up roughly 5% of naive CD4 clonotypes.

Produced via immunoSEQ multiplex PCR; TCRdb's table is partial and in-frame only. The profile covers approximately 590,000 clones, with around 95% appearing a single time and roughly 0.1% taken by the ten largest. CDR1 and CDR2 from the germline V gene are MNHEY and SVGAGI. V was clipped by 6 bases and J by 0 bases, with 9 bases between them. The CDR3 runs 14 residues. The rearrangement uses TRBV6-5 and TRBJ1-5, with D possibly matching TRBD1 (6 bases). This receptor was taken from a woman in her 30s in good health. Sequencing was performed on naive CD8+ T cells sorted from blood. The CDR3 spells CASSPDSSNQPQHF. The CDR3 bases are TGTGCCAGCAGCCCGGACAGTAGCAATCAGCCCCAGCATTTT.